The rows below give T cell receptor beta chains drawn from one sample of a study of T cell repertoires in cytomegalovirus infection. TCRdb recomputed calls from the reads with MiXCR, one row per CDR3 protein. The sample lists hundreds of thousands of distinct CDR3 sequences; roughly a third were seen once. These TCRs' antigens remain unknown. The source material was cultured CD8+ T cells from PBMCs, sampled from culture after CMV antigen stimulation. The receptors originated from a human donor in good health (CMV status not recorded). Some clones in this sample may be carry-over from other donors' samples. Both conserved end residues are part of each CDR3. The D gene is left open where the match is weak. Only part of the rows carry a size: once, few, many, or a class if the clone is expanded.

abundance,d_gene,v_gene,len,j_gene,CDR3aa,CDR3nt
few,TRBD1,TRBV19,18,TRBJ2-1,CASSTFVSGGQGYNEQFF,TGTGCCAGTAGTACTTTCGTAAGTGGGGGACAGGGATACAATGAGCAGTTCTTC
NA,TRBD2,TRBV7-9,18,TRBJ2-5,CASSLGTSGRVTQETQYF,TGTGCCAGCAGCTTAGGGACTAGCGGGCGGGTGACTCAAGAGACCCAGTACTTC
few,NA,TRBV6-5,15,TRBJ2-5,CASSQVLSVQETQYF,TGTGCCAGCAGCCAGGTCCTCTCTGTCCAAGAGACCCAGTACTTC
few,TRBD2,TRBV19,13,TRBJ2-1,CATSAGTYNEQFF,TGTGCCACCTCAGCGGGGACTTACAATGAGCAGTTCTTC
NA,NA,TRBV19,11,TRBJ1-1,CATRDGSEAFF,TGTGCCACCCGGGACGGCTCGGAAGCTTTCTTT
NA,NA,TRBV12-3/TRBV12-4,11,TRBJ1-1,CASSLVQEAFF,TGTGCCAGCAGTTTAGTGCAGGAGGCTTTCTTT
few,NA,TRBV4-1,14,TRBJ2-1,CASSQDSPSNEQFF,TGCGCCAGCAGCCAAGATTCTCCCTCCAATGAGCAGTTCTTC
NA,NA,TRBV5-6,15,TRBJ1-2,CASSLDLGAKNGYTF,TGTGCCAGCAGCTTGGACCTGGGGGCGAAGAATGGCTACACCTTC
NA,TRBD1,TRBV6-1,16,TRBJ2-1,CASSLDRVPTYNEQFF,TGTGCCAGCAGCCTTGACAGGGTGCCTACCTACAATGAGCAGTTCTTC
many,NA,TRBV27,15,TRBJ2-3,CASSFEGPGTDTQYF,TGTGCCAGCAGTTTCGAGGGGCCTGGCACAGATACGCAGTATTTT
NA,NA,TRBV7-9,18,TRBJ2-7,CASSFGSQGGRDSYEQYF,TGTGCCAGCAGCTTCGGATCACAGGGAGGCCGGGACTCCTACGAGCAGTACTTC
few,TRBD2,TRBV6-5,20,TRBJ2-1,CASSYSGGLAGPIGYNEQFF,TGTGCCAGCAGTTACTCTGGGGGACTAGCGGGGCCCATTGGGTACAATGAGCAGTTCTTC
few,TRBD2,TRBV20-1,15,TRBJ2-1,CSARDLQGGLDEQFF,TGCAGTGCTAGAGATCTGCAGGGAGGGCTAGATGAGCAGTTCTTC
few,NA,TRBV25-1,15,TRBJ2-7,CASSIRQAEVYEQYF,TGTGCCAGCAGTATAAGACAGGCCGAGGTGTACGAGCAGTACTTC
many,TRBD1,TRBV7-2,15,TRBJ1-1,CASSPPQGEDTEAFF,TGTGCCAGCAGCCCGCCCCAGGGGGAGGACACTGAAGCTTTCTTT
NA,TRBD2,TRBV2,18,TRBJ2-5,CASSEGGLAGDIQETQYF,TGTGCCAGCAGTGAAGGGGGACTAGCGGGGGACATCCAAGAGACCCAGTACTTC
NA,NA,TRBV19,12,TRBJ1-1,CASSMGRTEAFF,TGTGCCAGTAGTATGGGACGCACTGAAGCTTTCTTT
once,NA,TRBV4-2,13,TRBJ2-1,CASSQVIDNEQFF,TGTGCCAGCAGCCAAGTAATAGACAATGAGCAGTTCTTC
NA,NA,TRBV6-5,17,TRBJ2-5,CASSYFPRHGVQETQYF,TGTGCCAGCAGTTACTTCCCCCGCCACGGGGTGCAAGAGACCCAGTACTTC
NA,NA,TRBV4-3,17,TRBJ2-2,CASSQDETSEWGGELFF,TGCGCCAGCAGCCAGGATGAGACGAGCGAGTGGGGCGGGGAGCTGTTTTTT
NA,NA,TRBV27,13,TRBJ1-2,CANSLNGWDGYTF,TGTGCCAACAGTTTAAATGGTTGGGATGGCTACACCTTC
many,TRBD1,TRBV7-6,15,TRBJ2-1,CASSRTGGSVNEQFF,TGTGCCAGCAGCCGAACAGGGGGGAGTGTCAATGAGCAGTTCTTC
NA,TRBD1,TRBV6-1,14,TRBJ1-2,CASSVVGQKYGYTF,TGTGCCAGCAGTGTCGTGGGACAGAAATATGGCTACACCTTC
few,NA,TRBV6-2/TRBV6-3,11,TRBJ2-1,CASSYSTEQFF,TGTGCCAGCAGTTACTCGACTGAGCAGTTCTTC
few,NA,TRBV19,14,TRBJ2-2,CASSSGASTGELFF,TGTGCCAGTAGTTCAGGGGCTTCCACCGGGGAGCTGTTTTTT
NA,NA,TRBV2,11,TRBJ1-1,CASGWATEAFF,TGTGCCAGCGGTTGGGCGACTGAAGCTTTCTTT
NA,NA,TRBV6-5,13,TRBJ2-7,CASSYSEGNEQYF,TGTGCCAGCAGTTACTCGGAGGGGAACGAGCAGTACTTC
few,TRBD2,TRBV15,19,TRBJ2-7,CATSNFRTSGLGSMYEQYF,TGTGCCACCAGCAACTTCAGGACTAGCGGGCTCGGGAGTATGTACGAGCAGTACTTC
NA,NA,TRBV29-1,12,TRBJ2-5,CSVPDDRETQYF,TGCAGCGTTCCGGATGATAGGGAGACCCAGTACTTC
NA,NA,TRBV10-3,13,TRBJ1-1,CAISGEAREVAFF,TGTGCCATCAGTGGAGAGGCTCGAGAGGTAGCTTTCTTT
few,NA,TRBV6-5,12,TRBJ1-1,CASSHDYTEAFF,TGTGCCAGCAGTCACGACTACACTGAAGCTTTCTTT
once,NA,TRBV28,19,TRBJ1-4,CASSPRGEVYREDNEKLFF,TGTGCCAGCAGTCCCCGAGGGGAGGTTTACAGGGAAGATAATGAAAAACTGTTTTTT
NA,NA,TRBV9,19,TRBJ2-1,CASSVVSGVPGALYNEQFF,TGTGCCAGCAGCGTAGTCTCCGGAGTACCGGGGGCACTTTACAATGAGCAGTTCTTC
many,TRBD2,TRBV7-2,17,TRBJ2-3,CASSPLGSGGSTDTQYF,TGTGCCAGCAGCCCCCTGGGAAGCGGGGGAAGCACAGATACGCAGTATTTT
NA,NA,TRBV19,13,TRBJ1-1,CASTPGHYTEAFF,TGTGCCAGTACTCCGGGACACTACACTGAAGCTTTCTTT